This TCR beta chain originates from a study of T cells in Graves' hyperthyroidism and ophthalmopathy. This clonotype was counted at least ten times. Amplification of TCR beta CDR3 regions was performed using RNA transcripts as template. A first-round RT-PCR of the TCR CDR3 used the HTBI primer set. TCRdb called the multiplex PCR reads again in MiXCR, with one record for every CDR3 protein. This sample has about 400,000 distinct CDR3 sequences, with roughly 15% found just once. Germline V gene lookup returns CDR1 MDHEN and CDR2 SYDVKM. This CDR3 is 15 amino acids long. V was shortened by 6 bases and J by 0 bases, with 14 bases between the two germline ends.

Sequencing used blood. J is TRBJ1-1 and V is TRBV28; possibly TRBD1 for D (6 bases). This sequence was found in a woman aged 55-70 years with Graves' ophthalmopathy. The CDR3 nucleotides read TGTGCCAGCAGGCGACTTGGACAGATGAACACTGAAGCTTTCTTT. Translating gives CASRRLGQMNTEAFF.